This T cell receptor beta chain was identified in a study of graft-versus-host responses after intestinal transplantation. The wider study: Each recipient received anti-thymocyte globulin induction, then tacrolimus and steroids for around three years.

Generated by immunoSEQ multiplex PCR, the TCRdb table keeps only in-frame clones and is missing some. The sample has around 110,000 clones; more than 80% are singletons. General study results and limits: Early post-transplant falls in HvG clones accompanied the peak levels of circulating GvH clones.

For this clone: The antigen remains undetermined.

The material sequenced was unstimulated CD4+ T cells sorted from spleen or lymph node cells, taken before transplant. This TCR was sampled from a human donor who was the organ donor for an intestinal transplant.

DNA of the CDR3: TGTGCCAGTCTCCCGAGCGGGACCGGTGAGCAGTTCTTC. It codes for CASLPSGTGEQFF. The chain links TRBV6-1 to TRBJ2-1; 7 bases are a match to TRBD2. V lost 9 bases to trimming and J lost 9 bases; unmatched junction nucleotides: 11. This CDR3 is built from 13 residues. Germline assignment: CDR1 MNHNS and CDR2 SASEGT.